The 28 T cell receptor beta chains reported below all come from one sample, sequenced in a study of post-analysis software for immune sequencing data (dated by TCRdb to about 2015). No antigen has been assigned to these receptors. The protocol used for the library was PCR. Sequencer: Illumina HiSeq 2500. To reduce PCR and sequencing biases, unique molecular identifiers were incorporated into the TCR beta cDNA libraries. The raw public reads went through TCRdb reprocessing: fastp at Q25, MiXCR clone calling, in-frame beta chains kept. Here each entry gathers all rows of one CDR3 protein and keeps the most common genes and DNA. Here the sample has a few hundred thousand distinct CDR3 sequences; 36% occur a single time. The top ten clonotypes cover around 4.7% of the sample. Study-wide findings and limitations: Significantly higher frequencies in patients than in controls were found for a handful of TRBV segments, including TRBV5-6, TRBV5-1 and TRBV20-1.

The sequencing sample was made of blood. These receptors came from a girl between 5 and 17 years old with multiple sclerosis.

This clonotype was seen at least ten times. CDR3 DNA: TGTGCCAGCAGTTACAGAGGCGTTGCCGGCACAGATACGCAGTATTTT. It encodes CASSYRGVAGTDTQYF. This rearrangement joins TRBV6-5 to TRBJ2-3; no clear D gene. In germline, CDR1 is MNHEY, CDR2 SVGAGI. This CDR3 is built from 16 residues. The V end lost 2 bases, the J end lost 1 base, and 13 bases lay between the germline ends.

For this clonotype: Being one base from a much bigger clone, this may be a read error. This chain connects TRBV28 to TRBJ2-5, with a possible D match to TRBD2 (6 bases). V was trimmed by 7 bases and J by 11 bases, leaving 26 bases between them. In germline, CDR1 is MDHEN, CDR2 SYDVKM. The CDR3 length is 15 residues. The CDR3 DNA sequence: TGTGCCAGCACCTTAGGCGGGATGCTCTACAATGAGCAGTACTTC. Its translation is CASTLGGMLYNEQYF.

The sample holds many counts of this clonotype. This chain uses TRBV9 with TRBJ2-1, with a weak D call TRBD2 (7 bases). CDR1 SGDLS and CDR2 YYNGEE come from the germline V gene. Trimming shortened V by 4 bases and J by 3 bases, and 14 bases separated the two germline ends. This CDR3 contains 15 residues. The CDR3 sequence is CASSLGGAGYNEQFF. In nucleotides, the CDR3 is TGTGCCAGCAGCCTAGGGGGGGCCGGCTACAATGAGCAGTTCTTC. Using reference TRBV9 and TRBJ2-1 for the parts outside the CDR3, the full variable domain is DSGVTQTPKHLITATGQRVTLRCSPRSGDLSVYWYQQSLDQGLQFLIQYYNGEERAKGNILERFSAQQFPDLHSELNLSSLELGDSALYFCASSLGGAGYNEQFFGPGTRLTVL.

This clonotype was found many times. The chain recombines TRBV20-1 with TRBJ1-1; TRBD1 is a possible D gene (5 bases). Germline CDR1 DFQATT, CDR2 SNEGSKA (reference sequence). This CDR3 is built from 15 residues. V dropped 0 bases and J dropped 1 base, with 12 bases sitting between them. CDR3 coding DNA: TGCAGTGCTAGAGATGGGACCCTTGGGAACACTGAAGCTTTCTTT. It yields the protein CSARDGTLGNTEAFF.

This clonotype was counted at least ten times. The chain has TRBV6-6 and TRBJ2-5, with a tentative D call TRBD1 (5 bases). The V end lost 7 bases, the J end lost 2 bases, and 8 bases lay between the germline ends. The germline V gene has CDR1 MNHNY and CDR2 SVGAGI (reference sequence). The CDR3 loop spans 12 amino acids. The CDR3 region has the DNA TGTGCCAGCAATAAGGGGCAAGAGACCCAGTACTTC. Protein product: CASNKGQETQYF.

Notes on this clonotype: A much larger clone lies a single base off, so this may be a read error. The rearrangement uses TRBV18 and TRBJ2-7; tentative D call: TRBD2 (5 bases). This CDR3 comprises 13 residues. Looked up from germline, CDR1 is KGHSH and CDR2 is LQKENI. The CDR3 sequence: CASSPEGSYGQYF. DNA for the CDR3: TGTGCCAGCTCACCAGAGGGCTCCTACGGGCAGTACTTC.

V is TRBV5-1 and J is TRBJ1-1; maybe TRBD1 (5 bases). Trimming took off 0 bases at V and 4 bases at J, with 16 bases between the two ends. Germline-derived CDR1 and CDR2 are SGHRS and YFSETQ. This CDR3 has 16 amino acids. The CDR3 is CASSLGGDSRGTEAFF. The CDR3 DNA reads TGCGCCAGCAGCTTGGGTGGCGACAGCCGGGGCACTGAAGCTTTCTTT.

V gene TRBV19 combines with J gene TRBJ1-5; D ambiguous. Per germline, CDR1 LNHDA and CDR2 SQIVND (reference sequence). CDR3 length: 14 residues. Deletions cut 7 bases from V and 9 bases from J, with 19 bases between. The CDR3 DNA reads TGTGCCAGTATGTCCCAGTTCAGCGTCCGGCCCCAGCATTTT. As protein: CASMSQFSVRPQHF.

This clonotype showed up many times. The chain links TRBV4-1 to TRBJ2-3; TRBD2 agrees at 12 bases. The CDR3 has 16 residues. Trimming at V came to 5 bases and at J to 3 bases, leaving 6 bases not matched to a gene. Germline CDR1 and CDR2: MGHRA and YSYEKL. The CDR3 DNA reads TGCGCCAGCAGCGAGACTAGCGGGGGCCCAACAGATACGCAGTATTTT. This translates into CASSETSGGPTDTQYF.

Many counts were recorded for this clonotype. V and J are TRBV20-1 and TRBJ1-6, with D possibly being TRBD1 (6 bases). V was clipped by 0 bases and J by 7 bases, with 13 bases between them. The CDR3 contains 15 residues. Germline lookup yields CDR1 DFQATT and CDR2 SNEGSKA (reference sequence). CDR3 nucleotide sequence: TGCAGTGCTAGAGATAGTGAACAGGGAAATTCACCCCTCCACTTT. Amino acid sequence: CSARDSEQGNSPLHF.

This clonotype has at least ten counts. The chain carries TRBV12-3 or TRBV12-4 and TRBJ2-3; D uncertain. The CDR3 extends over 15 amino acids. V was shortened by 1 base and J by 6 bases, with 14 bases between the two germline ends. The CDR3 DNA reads TGTGCCAGCAGTTTAGACGGGTCCTCAGCCGATACGCAGTATTTT. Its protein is CASSLDGSSADTQYF.

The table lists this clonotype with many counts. This CDR3 reads CASSEGAGGSSYNEQFF. The CDR3 DNA reads as TGCGCCAGTTCTGAGGGAGCGGGAGGGAGCTCCTACAATGAGCAGTTCTTC. The rearrangement links TRBV5-1 to TRBJ2-1, with 10 positions matching TRBD2. Trimming removed 8 bases from V and 0 bases from J; junction bases left unmatched: 11. CDR3 size: 17 residues. Per the germline V gene, CDR1 is SGHRS and CDR2 is YFSETQ.

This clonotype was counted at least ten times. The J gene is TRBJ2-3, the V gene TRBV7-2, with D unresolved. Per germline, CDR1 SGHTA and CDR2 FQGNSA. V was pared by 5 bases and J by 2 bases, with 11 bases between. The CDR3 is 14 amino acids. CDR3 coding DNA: TGTGCCAGCAGCCAGATGCTGCCCACAGATACGCAGTATTTT. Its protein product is CASSQMLPTDTQYF.

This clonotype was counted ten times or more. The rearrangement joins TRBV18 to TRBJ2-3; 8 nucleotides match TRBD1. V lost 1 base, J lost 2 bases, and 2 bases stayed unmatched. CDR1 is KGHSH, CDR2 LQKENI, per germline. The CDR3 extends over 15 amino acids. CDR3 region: CASSPRTGITDTQYF. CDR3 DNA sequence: TGTGCCAGCTCACCACGGACAGGGATCACAGATACGCAGTATTTT.

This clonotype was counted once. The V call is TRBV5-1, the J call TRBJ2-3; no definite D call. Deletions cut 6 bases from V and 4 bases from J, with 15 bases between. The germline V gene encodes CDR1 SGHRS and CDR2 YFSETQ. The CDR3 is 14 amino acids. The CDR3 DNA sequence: TGCGCCAGCACCGTCGCGCTTGGCGCAGATACGCAGTATTTT. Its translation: CASTVALGADTQYF.

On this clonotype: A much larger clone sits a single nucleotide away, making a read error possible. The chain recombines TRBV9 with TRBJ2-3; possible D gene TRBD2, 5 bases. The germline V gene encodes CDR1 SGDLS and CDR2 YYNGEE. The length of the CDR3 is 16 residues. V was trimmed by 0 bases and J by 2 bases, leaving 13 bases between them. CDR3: CASSVGLQRSTDTQYF. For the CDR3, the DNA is TGTGCCAGCAGCGTAGGTCTACAGCGGTCCACAGATACGCAGTATTTT.

CDR3 DNA sequence: TGTGCCACCGCCGGGGGAACGGGGGAAAAACTGTTTTTT. Its translation: CATAGGTGEKLFF. The chain carries TRBV2 and TRBJ1-4; tentatively, D is TRBD1 (5 bases). With 10 bases removed from V and 8 bases from J, the gap between germline ends came to 17 bases. Looked up from germline, CDR1 is SNHLY and CDR2 is FYNNEI. CDR3 size: 13 residues.

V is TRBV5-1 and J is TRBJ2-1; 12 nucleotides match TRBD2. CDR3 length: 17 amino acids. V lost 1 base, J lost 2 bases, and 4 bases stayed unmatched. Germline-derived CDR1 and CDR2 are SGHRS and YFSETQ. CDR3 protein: CASSLTTSGSTYNEQFF. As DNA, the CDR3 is TGCGCCAGCAGCTTGACGACTAGCGGGAGCACCTACAATGAGCAGTTCTTC. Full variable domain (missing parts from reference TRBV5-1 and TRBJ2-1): KAGVTQTPRYLIKTRGQQVTLSCSPISGHRSVSWYQQTPGQGLQFLFEYFSETQRNKGNFPGRFSGRQFSNSRSEMNVSTLELGDSALYLCASSLTTSGSTYNEQFFGPGTRLTVL.

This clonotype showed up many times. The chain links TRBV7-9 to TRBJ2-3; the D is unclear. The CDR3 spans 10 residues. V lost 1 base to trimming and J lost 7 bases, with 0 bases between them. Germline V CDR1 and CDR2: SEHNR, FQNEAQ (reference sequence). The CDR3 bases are TGTGCCAGCAGCTTAGATACGCAGTATTTT. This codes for CASSLDTQYF.

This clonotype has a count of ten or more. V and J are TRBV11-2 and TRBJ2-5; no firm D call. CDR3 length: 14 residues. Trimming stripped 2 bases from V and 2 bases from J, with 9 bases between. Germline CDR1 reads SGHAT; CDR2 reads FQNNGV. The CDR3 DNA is TGTGCCAGCAGCTTATTCCGTGGTCAAGAGACCCAGTACTTC. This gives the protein CASSLFRGQETQYF.

CDR3 coding DNA: TGTGCCAGCAGCTCAGCGGGAGGGCGGAATGAGCAGTTCTTC. Translation gives CASSSAGGRNEQFF. This chain links TRBV7-3 with TRBJ2-1, with 10 bases aligning to TRBD2. V lost 4 bases, J lost 7 bases, and 4 bases stayed unmatched. Germline V CDR1 and CDR2: SGHTA, FQGTGA. The CDR3 sequence is 14 residues long. Supplemented by reference TRBV7-3 and TRBJ2-1, the full variable domain reads GAGVSQTPSNKVTEKGKYVELRCDPISGHTALYWYRQSLGQGPEFLIYFQGTGAADDSGLPNDRFFAVRPEGSVSTLKIQRTERGDSAVYLCASSSAGGRNEQFFGPGTRLTVL.

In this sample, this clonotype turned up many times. This CDR3 reads CASSEGSTDTQYF. The CDR3 nucleotides read TGCGCCAGCAGTGAAGGAAGCACAGATACGCAGTATTTT. V and J are TRBV10-1 and TRBJ2-3; no clear D gene. Trimming shortened V by 3 bases and J by 0 bases, and 4 bases separated the two germline ends. CDR1 is WNHNN, CDR2 SYGVQD, per germline (reference sequence). The CDR3 consists of 13 residues.

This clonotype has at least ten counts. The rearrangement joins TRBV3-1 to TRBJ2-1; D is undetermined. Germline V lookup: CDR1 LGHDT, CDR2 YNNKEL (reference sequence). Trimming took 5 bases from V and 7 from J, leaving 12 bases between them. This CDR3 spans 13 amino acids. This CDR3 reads CASSNPGRNEQFF. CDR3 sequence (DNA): TGTGCCAGCAGCAACCCGGGTCGTAATGAGCAGTTCTTC.

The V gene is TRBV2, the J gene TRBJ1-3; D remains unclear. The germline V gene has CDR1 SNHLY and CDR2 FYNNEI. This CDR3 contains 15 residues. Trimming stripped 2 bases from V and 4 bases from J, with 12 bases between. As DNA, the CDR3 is TGTGCCAGCAGTGAAAGAACATCCTACGGAAACACCATATATTTT. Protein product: CASSERTSYGNTIYF.

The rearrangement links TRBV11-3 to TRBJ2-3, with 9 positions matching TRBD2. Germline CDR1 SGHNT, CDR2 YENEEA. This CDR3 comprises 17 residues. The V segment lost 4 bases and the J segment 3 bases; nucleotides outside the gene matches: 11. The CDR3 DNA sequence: TGTGCCAGCAGCTCCTCAGGGTCTAGCGGGGCTACAGATACGCAGTATTTT. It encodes CASSSSGSSGATDTQYF.

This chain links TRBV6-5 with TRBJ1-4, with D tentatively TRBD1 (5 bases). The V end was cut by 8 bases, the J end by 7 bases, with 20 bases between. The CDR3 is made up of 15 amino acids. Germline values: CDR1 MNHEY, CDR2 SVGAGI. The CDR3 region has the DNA TGTGCCAGCCGGTATGGGAGGGGAGGCGGTGAAAAACTGTTTTTT. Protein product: CASRYGRGGGEKLFF.

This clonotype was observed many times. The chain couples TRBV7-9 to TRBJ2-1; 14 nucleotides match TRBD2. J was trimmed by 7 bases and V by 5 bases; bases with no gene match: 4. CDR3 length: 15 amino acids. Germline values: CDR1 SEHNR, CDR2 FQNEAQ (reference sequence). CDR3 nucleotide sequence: TGTGCCAGCAGCCTGACTAGCGGGGGGGCTAATGAGCAGTTCTTC. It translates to CASSLTSGGANEQFF.

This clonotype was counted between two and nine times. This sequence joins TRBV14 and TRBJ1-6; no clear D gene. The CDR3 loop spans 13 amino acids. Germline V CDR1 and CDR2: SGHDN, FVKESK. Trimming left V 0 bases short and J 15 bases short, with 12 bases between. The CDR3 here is CASSQDPAASLHF. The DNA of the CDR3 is TGTGCCAGCAGCCAAGATCCCGCAGCCAGCCTCCACTTT.